This T cell receptor beta chain came from a study of patients and donors after allogeneic stem cell transplantation. CDR3 length equals 16 residues. V trimming: 3 bases; J trimming: 2 bases; junction bases outside the gene matches: 2. Germline CDR1 reads MRHNA; CDR2 reads SNTAGT. TCRdb fed the RT-PCR reads into MiXCR, producing one record per CDR3 protein. The data show around 200,000 distinct CDR3 sequences, 38% seen once. This sequence was found in a human donor who was either an allogeneic HSCT recipient or a stem cell or donor lymphocyte infusion donor (not recorded which). It is not recorded whose cells these are; they may come from a transplant donor. The sequenced sample consisted of blood, either unsorted or a sorted T cell fraction (not recorded which). The V and J genes are TRBV6-4 and TRBJ2-3; 13 nucleotides line up with TRBD2. The CDR3 DNA sequence: TGTGCCAGCAGTGAAACTAGCGGGGGGGCCACAGATACGCAGTATTTT. This gives the protein CASSETSGGATDTQYF.